This TCR beta chain was found in a study of cytotoxic CD8 clonotypes in ibrutinib-treated CLL. CDR3 size: 17 residues. Trimming cost V 3 bases and J 0 bases; bases outside gene matches: 9. The germline CDR1 and CDR2 sequences are GTSNPN and SVGIG (reference sequence). Of note for this clone: The target antigen is unknown.

TCRdb keeps only in-frame clones here, not all; method: immunoSEQ multiplex PCR. Counted here are some 150,000 clones, about 80% occurring once; the ten biggest clones make up around a quarter. Points from the study as a whole: Progressing patients had sampling times that differed from those of sustained-remission patients.

This clonotype was sampled from a human donor with chronic lymphocytic leukemia. The sequencing used PBMCs, collected after 12 months of ibrutinib treatment. The chain joins TRBV30 to TRBJ1-5, with 9 bases aligning to TRBD1. CDR3 loop: CAWSADRGKYSNQPQHF. CDR3 DNA sequence: TGTGCCTGGAGCGCCGACAGGGGGAAATATAGCAATCAGCCCCAGCATTTT.